A single sample is the source of the 18 T cell receptor beta chains below, sequenced in a study of blood T cell repertoires in COVID-19. Repertoires were generated with immunoSEQ multiplex PCR, while TCRdb's copy carries only in-frame clones and drops some. The table has over 110,000 clones, around 82% seen once; the top ten hold approximately 4%. The sequenced sample consisted of PBMCs or T cells enriched from blood (not recorded which). The origin of the receptors is a man between 45 and 60 years old in a cohort exposed to, infected with or recovered from COVID-19 (not recorded which).

The chain employs TRBV2 and TRBJ2-2; a weak D match, TRBD2 (5 bases). The CDR3 runs 13 residues. In germline, CDR1 is SNHLY, CDR2 FYNNEI. The germline V and J ends were trimmed by 6 bases and 4 bases, with 9 bases remaining between them. The CDR3 loop reads CASRVDFTGELFF. The CDR3 coding sequence is TGTGCCAGCAGGGTGGACTTCACCGGGGAGCTGTTTTTT.

The chain links TRBV6-1 to TRBJ2-1; perhaps TRBD1 as D (5 bases). Per the germline V gene, CDR1 is MNHNS and CDR2 is SASEGT. The CDR3 runs 15 residues. V lost 1 base, J lost 6 bases, and 13 bases lay in between. The CDR3 region has the DNA TGTGCCAGCAGTGAAGGGTGGGGCGACGGCAATGAGCAGTTCTTC. Translated, it gives CASSEGWGDGNEQFF.

The V and J genes are TRBV6-2 or TRBV6-3 and TRBJ1-5, with unresolved D. V dropped 4 bases and J dropped 11 bases, with 9 bases sitting between them. CDR1 MNHEY and CDR2 SVGEGT come from the germline V gene. The CDR3 contains 11 residues. In DNA form, the CDR3 reads TGTGCCAGCAGTTCGCAACAGTCCCAGCATTTT. It translates to CASSSQQSQHF.

This chain joins TRBV4-1 and TRBJ1-4; D might be TRBD1 (6 bases). Germline values: CDR1 MGHRA, CDR2 YSYEKL. The CDR3 consists of 15 residues. Trimming took off 4 bases at V and 5 bases at J, with 14 bases between the two ends. The CDR3: CASSPDRDKNEKLFF. DNA of the CDR3: TGCGCCAGCAGCCCAGACCGGGACAAAAATGAAAAACTGTTTTTT.

The CDR3 DNA is TGTGCCAGCAGCCCCTCGCGGGGACCCACGATAGTTGAAGCTTTCTTT. Its protein is CASSPSRGPTIVEAFF. The chain recombines TRBV7-9 with TRBJ1-1; D may be TRBD1 (5 bases). Trimming stripped 5 bases from V and 7 bases from J, with 23 bases between. Germline CDR1 SEHNR, CDR2 FQNEAQ (reference sequence). The CDR3 runs 16 residues.

A remark on this clone: Other DNA sequences of this sample code for an identical CDR3. The chain carries TRBV12-3 or TRBV12-4 and TRBJ2-1; D not certain. V was cut by 3 bases and J by 4 bases, with 7 bases left in between. There are 13 residues in the CDR3. CDR3 sequence reads: CASSFPGYNEQFF. The DNA for the CDR3 is TGTGCCAGCAGTTTTCCGGGTTACAATGAGCAGTTCTTC.

The V gene is TRBV20-1, the J gene TRBJ1-1, with a possible D match to TRBD1 (5 bases). The CDR3 runs to 14 residues. CDR1 DFQATT and CDR2 SNEGSKA come from the germline V gene (reference sequence). V lost 3 bases to trimming and J lost 4 bases, with 15 bases between them. CDR3 nucleotides: TGCAGTGCTAGTCAGGCAGGGTCGGGCACTGAAGCTTTCTTT. This sequence encodes CSASQAGSGTEAFF.

This clone has only one observation. V and J are TRBV19 and TRBJ1-2; D remains ambiguous. The V gene's germline CDR1 is LNHDA and CDR2 SQIVND (reference sequence). This CDR3 region has 12 residues. Deletions cut 7 bases from V and 9 bases from J, with 15 bases between. CDR3 in amino acids: CASTSGGRSYTF. The CDR3 DNA follows: TGTGCCAGTACCTCCGGAGGGAGGAGCTACACCTTC.

The chain carries TRBV5-6 and TRBJ2-7; tentatively, D is TRBD1 (6 bases). CDR1 and CDR2 from the germline V gene are SGHDT and YYEEEE. This CDR3 is built from 13 residues. Trimming took 4 bases from V and 0 from J, leaving 8 bases between them. The DNA for the CDR3 is TGTGCCAGCAGCCGACAGGTCTCCTACGAGCAGTACTTC. It is translated as CASSRQVSYEQYF.

The chain carries TRBV4-1 and TRBJ2-3; D gene uncertain. The CDR3 is 14 residues long. V was clipped by 1 base and J by 0 bases, with 5 bases between them. Germline V gene sequence: CDR1 MGHRA, CDR2 YSYEKL. In nucleotides, the CDR3 is TGCGCCAGCAGCCAAGGAGCTAGCACAGATACGCAGTATTTT. Protein product: CASSQGASTDTQYF.

In this sample, this clone turned up a few times. CDR3 nucleotide sequence: TGCGCCAGCAGCCTGACAGGATACCTAACTAATGAAAAACTGTTTTTT. As protein: CASSLTGYLTNEKLFF. The V gene is TRBV5-1, the J gene TRBJ1-4; tentative D call: TRBD1 (6 bases). The germline V gene has CDR1 SGHRS and CDR2 YFSETQ. The ends were cut back, 4 bases at V and 1 base at J, with 14 bases in the middle. The CDR3 runs 16 residues.

V usage is TRBV10-3 and J usage is TRBJ2-2; 16 bases are a match to TRBD2. V was pared by 2 bases and J by 0 bases, with 3 bases of the junction left unmatched. This CDR3 has 19 amino acids. Germline values: CDR1 ENHRY, CDR2 SYGVKD. CDR3 sequence (DNA): TGTGCCATCAGTGAGGCGGGACTAGCGGGAGGGTCGAACACCGGGGAGCTGTTTTTT. Its protein is CAISEAGLAGGSNTGELFF.

V is TRBV6-1 and J is TRBJ1-5; 8 nucleotides align to TRBD1. The ends lost 4 bases at V and 3 bases at J; junction bases unmatched: 8. The CDR3 contains 16 residues. The germline gives CDR1 MNHNS, CDR2 SASEGT. The CDR3 sequence is CASSGGRTGYNQPQHF. CDR3 bases: TGTGCCAGCAGTGGCGGACGGACAGGGTACAATCAGCCCCAGCATTTT.

The count of this clone is one. The rearrangement uses TRBV7-8 and TRBJ1-1; D unresolved. Trimming stripped 1 base from V and 4 bases from J, with 10 bases between. Per the germline V gene, CDR1 is SGHVS and CDR2 is FQNEAQ. CDR3 size: 14 residues. In nucleotides, the CDR3 is TGTGCCAGCAGCTTAGGGAGATTTACCACTGAAGCTTTCTTT. Translating gives CASSLGRFTTEAFF. Full variable domain (outside the CDR3, taken from reference TRBV7-8 and TRBJ1-1): GAGVSQSPRYKVAKRGQDVALRCDPISGHVSLFWYQQALGQGPEFLTYFQNEAQLDKSGLPSDRFFAERPEGSVSTLKIQRTQQEDSAVYLCASSLGRFTTEAFFGQGTRLTVV.

This clone was seen only a few times. This chain connects TRBV7-9 to TRBJ2-1; maybe TRBD2 (5 bases). The CDR3 extends over 13 amino acids. Germline CDR1 reads SEHNR; CDR2 reads FQNEAQ (reference sequence). V dropped 4 bases and J dropped 9 bases, with 13 bases sitting between them. The CDR3 spells CASSSPGSSEQFF. CDR3 in DNA: TGTGCCAGCAGCTCCCCGGGGTCGAGTGAGCAGTTCTTC.

The J gene is TRBJ2-5, the V gene TRBV2, with 11 positions matching TRBD2. Losses at the gene ends were 4 bases for V and 8 bases for J; bases not matched to a gene: 9. Germline CDR1 reads SNHLY; CDR2 reads FYNNEI. CDR3 length equals 15 residues. CDR3 sequence reads: CASSGETSGVSTQYF. In DNA, the CDR3 is TGTGCCAGCAGTGGGGAGACTAGCGGGGTCTCTACCCAGTACTTC.

The chain has TRBV28 and TRBJ1-1, with 8 positions matching TRBD1. V lost 5 bases and J lost 8; bases outside the gene matches: 16. CDR3 length: 16 residues. Germline V gene data show CDR1 as MDHEN and CDR2 as SYDVKM. CDR3 bases: TGTGCCAGCAGTATACCCACGACAGGGGTAGGATCCGAAGCTTTCTTT. Translated, it gives CASSIPTTGVGSEAFF.

V gene TRBV5-1 combines with J gene TRBJ2-1; TRBD2 agrees at 13 bases. V was clipped by 3 bases and J by 4 bases; unmatched bases: 4. The CDR3 extends over 16 amino acids. Germline values: CDR1 SGHRS, CDR2 YFSETQ. CDR3 nucleotides: TGCGCCAGCAGCTGGGTACTAGCGGGAGGGTACAATGAGCAGTTCTTC. Protein sequence: CASSWVLAGGYNEQFF. The entire variable domain, with the rest obtained from reference TRBV5-1 and TRBJ2-1, is as follows: KAGVTQTPRYLIKTRGQQVTLSCSPISGHRSVSWYQQTPGQGLQFLFEYFSETQRNKGNFPGRFSGRQFSNSRSEMNVSTLELGDSALYLCASSWVLAGGYNEQFFGPGTRLTVL.